This T cell receptor (beta chain) was documented in a study of blood T cells in healthy people across ages. For every donor, a draw yielded around 10 milliliters of peripheral blood. Study results and limitations: Donor CMV status was unknown, possibly confounding expanded clonotype changes. Higher diversity, along with more naive CD4+ cells, distinguished long-lived donors from aged donors.

In regard to this clonotype: Its antigen is unknown.

The CDR3 length is 18 residues. Per germline, CDR1 LNHNV and CDR2 YYDKDF (reference sequence). Between the trimmed V and J ends, which lost 7 bases and 0 bases, there was a span of 23 bases. Together with a sample-barcoded 5' primer, a J-beta primer mix was included in a second PCR lasting roughly 7 to 11 cycles. From each sample, at least 3 million paired-end reads containing CDR3 were obtained. TCRdb passed the 5' RACE reads through MiXCR, listing each CDR3 protein once. This table holds about 640,000 distinct CDR3 sequences, roughly three fifths found once. The chain couples TRBV15 to TRBJ2-3; tentatively, D is TRBD1 or TRBD2 (6 bases each). The sequence was obtained from a man in his 60s in good health. Sequenced material: blood. CDR3 coding DNA: TGTGCCACCACCCACCTATGGGGACAAGGGGGGAGCACAGATACGCAGTATTTT. Its translation: CATTHLWGQGGSTDTQYF. The entire variable domain, with the rest obtained from reference TRBV15 and TRBJ2-3, is as follows: DAMVIQNPRYQVTQFGKPVTLSCSQTLNHNVMYWYQQKSSQAPKLLFHYYDKDFNNEADTPDNFQSRRPNTSFCFLDIRSPGLGDTAMYLCATTHLWGQGGSTDTQYFGPGTRLTVL.